One and the same sample provided the 24 T cell receptor beta chains below, sequenced in a study of control samples from healthy donors and cancer patients. The protocol was immunoSEQ multiplex PCR, while the TCRdb copy is restricted to in-frame clones and leaves out a portion. The sample has 150,000 or so clones; 80% to 95% are singletons. Sequencing was done on a sample of blood. All receptors come from a man younger than 35 in good health.

V usage is TRBV2 and J usage is TRBJ1-3, with D perhaps TRBD1 (5 bases). The CDR3 is 11 residues long. Germline loops: CDR1 SNHLY, CDR2 FYNNEI. With 7 bases removed from V and 8 bases from J, the gap between germline ends came to 9 bases. The CDR3 region is CASKKGDTIYF. The DNA of the CDR3 is TGTGCCAGCAAGAAAGGGGACACCATATATTTT. The full variable domain, rest sourced from reference TRBV2 and TRBJ1-3, is EPEVTQTPSHQVTQMGQEVILRCVPISNHLYFYWYRQILGQKVEFLVSFYNNEISEKSEIFDDQFSVERPDGSNFTLKIRSTKLEDSAMYFCASKKGDTIYFGEGSWLTVV.

V is TRBV9 and J is TRBJ1-5; 10 bases are a match to TRBD1. The CDR3 is 14 amino acids. The V gene's germline CDR1 is SGDLS and CDR2 YYNGEE. Trimming at V came to 5 bases and at J to 7 bases, leaving 6 bases not matched to a gene. CDR3 sequence: CASSRSGQGQPQHF. The DNA for the CDR3 is TGTGCCAGCAGTCGATCGGGACAGGGGCAGCCCCAGCATTTT.

V gene TRBV15 combines with J gene TRBJ2-3; D is ambiguous. Trimming shortened V by 0 bases and J by 0 bases, and 1 base separated the two germline ends. CDR1 and CDR2 (germline): LNHNV, YYDKDF (reference sequence). The CDR3 runs to 13 residues. The CDR3 coding sequence is TGTGCCACCAGCAGAGATAGCACAGATACGCAGTATTTT. Translated: CATSRDSTDTQYF.

This sequence joins TRBV5-1 and TRBJ2-1, with 7 bases that match TRBD2. In germline, CDR1 is SGHRS, CDR2 YFSETQ. V shed 0 bases and J 5 bases; nucleotides not matched to a gene: 5. This CDR3 contains 15 residues. CDR3 in DNA: TGCGCCAGCAGCTTGGCGGGACTACCTCACAATGAGCAGTTCTTC. This translates into CASSLAGLPHNEQFF.

The chain links TRBV7-9 to TRBJ1-1; tentative D call: TRBD1 (6 bases). V gave up 1 base and J gave up 3 bases, with 12 bases separating them. CDR3 length equals 15 residues. The germline V gene has CDR1 SEHNR and CDR2 FQNEAQ (reference sequence). The CDR3 bases are TGTGCCAGCAGCTTAGACGGGGGGCGCGACACTGAAGCTTTCTTT. Protein: CASSLDGGRDTEAFF. Based on the CDR3 plus reference TRBV7-9 and TRBJ1-1, the full variable domain is DTGVSQNPRHKITKRGQNVTFRCDPISEHNRLYWYRQTLGQGPEFLTYFQNEAQLEKSRLLSDRFSAERPKGSFSTLEIQRTEQGDSAMYLCASSLDGGRDTEAFFGQGTRLTVV.

The J gene is TRBJ2-5, the V gene TRBV7-6; 7 nucleotides align to TRBD2. The CDR3 is 16 amino acids. In germline, CDR1 is SGHVS, CDR2 FNYEAQ. Losses at the gene ends were 1 base for V and 1 base for J; bases not matched to a gene: 6. The CDR3, as DNA: TGTGCCAGCAGCTTAGAGGGCGGGGGTTCCCAAGAGACCCAGTACTTC. It yields the protein CASSLEGGGSQETQYF. The full variable domain, with the rest looked up from reference TRBV7-6 and TRBJ2-5, is GAGVSQSPRYKVTKRGQDVALRCDPISGHVSLYWYRQALGQGPEFLTYFNYEAQQDKSGLPNDRFSAERPEGSISTLTIQRTEQRDSAMYRCASSLEGGGSQETQYFGPGTRLLVL.

This clone came up a few times. The V gene is TRBV9, the J gene TRBJ1-5; a possible D gene is TRBD1 (5 bases). The V end was cut by 4 bases, the J end by 3 bases, with 11 bases between. This CDR3 has 14 residues. Per the germline V gene, CDR1 is SGDLS and CDR2 is YYNGEE. CDR3: CASSPDRVNQPQHF. In DNA, the CDR3 is TGTGCCAGCAGCCCCGACAGAGTCAATCAGCCCCAGCATTTT.

The chain uses TRBV7-6 and TRBJ2-2; 9 bases agree with TRBD2. Germline assignment: CDR1 SGHVS and CDR2 FNYEAQ. J lost 7 bases, V lost 3 bases, and 6 bases had no gene match. The CDR3 consists of 15 residues. As DNA, the CDR3 is TGTGCCAGCAGCTTTTTAGCGGGGGAGGACGGGGAGCTGTTTTTT. Translating gives CASSFLAGEDGELFF. The entire variable domain, with the rest obtained from reference TRBV7-6 and TRBJ2-2, is as follows: GAGVSQSPRYKVTKRGQDVALRCDPISGHVSLYWYRQALGQGPEFLTYFNYEAQQDKSGLPNDRFSAERPEGSISTLTIQRTEQRDSAMYRCASSFLAGEDGELFFGEGSRLTVL.

The gene calls are TRBV3-1 (or the pseudogene TRBV3-2) and TRBJ1-6; D is uncertain. Per germline, CDR1 LGHDT and CDR2 YNNKEL (reference sequence). Trimming stripped 2 bases from V and 7 bases from J, with 6 bases between. The CDR3 is made up of 13 amino acids. The CDR3 spells CASSQSLNSPLHF. The CDR3 DNA reads as TGTGCCAGCAGCCAATCCTTAAATTCACCCCTCCACTTT.

The chain recombines TRBV30 with TRBJ2-7; D remains ambiguous. The CDR3 has 12 amino acids. Germline CDR1 reads GTSNPN; CDR2 reads SVGIG (reference sequence). Between the trimmed V and J ends, which lost 0 bases and 3 bases, there was a span of 6 bases. The DNA for the CDR3 is TGTGCCTGGAGTGTAAAGGGCTACGAGCAGTACTTC. As protein: CAWSVKGYEQYF.

This sequence joins TRBV10-1 and TRBJ2-7, with 9 bases fitting TRBD1. The CDR3 length is 14 residues. Per the germline V gene, CDR1 is WNHNN and CDR2 is SYGVQD (reference sequence). V gave up 7 bases and J gave up 3 bases; unmatched junction bases: 7. CDR3 nucleotides: TGCGCCAGCACGCTCCGGGACAGGGACTACGAGCAGTACTTC. Its protein is CASTLRDRDYEQYF.

The V and J genes are TRBV5-1 and TRBJ2-1; 9 bases align to TRBD2. Germline V gives CDR1 SGHRS, CDR2 YFSETQ. The CDR3 sequence is 16 residues long. Trimming removed 0 bases from V and 10 bases from J; junction bases left unmatched: 11. CDR3 amino acids: CASSLATAGGLWEQFF. In DNA form, the CDR3 reads TGCGCCAGCAGCTTGGCCACTGCGGGGGGGCTCTGGGAGCAGTTCTTC.

The genes are TRBV6-5 and TRBJ2-4; TRBD1 might be the D (6 bases). V gave up 2 bases and J gave up 0 bases, with 11 bases separating them. Germline assignment: CDR1 MNHEY and CDR2 SVGAGI. CDR3 length: 16 amino acids. CDR3 DNA sequence: TGTGCCAGCAGTTACAGTTTCAGGGGAGCCAAAAACATTCAGTACTTC. Residues: CASSYSFRGAKNIQYF.

The chain recombines TRBV12-3 or TRBV12-4 with TRBJ1-1; no firm D call. V was cut by 5 bases and J by 1 base, with 8 bases left in between. The CDR3 sequence is 13 residues long. The CDR3 sequence: CASSTTGNTEAFF. The CDR3 DNA is TGTGCCAGCAGTACCACGGGGAACACTGAAGCTTTCTTT.

The gene calls are TRBV5-1 and TRBJ2-5; TRBD1 matches at 8 bases. The germline V gene encodes CDR1 SGHRS and CDR2 YFSETQ. With 3 bases clipped from V and 3 bases from J, the junction kept 1 base outside the gene matches. The CDR3 length is 13 residues. CDR3 region: CASSSTGEETQYF. The DNA for the CDR3 is TGCGCCAGCAGCTCGACAGGGGAAGAGACCCAGTACTTC.

V and J are TRBV7-2 and TRBJ2-6, with TRBD1 as a possible D gene (7 bases). In germline, CDR1 is SGHTA, CDR2 FQGNSA. The CDR3 has 16 residues. Trimming removed 3 bases from V and 4 bases from J, with 13 bases in between. CDR3 nucleotide sequence: TGTGCCAGCAGCTTGTCGGAGGGGGCCGGGGCCAACGTCCTGACTTTC. This sequence encodes CASSLSEGAGANVLTF.

The chain recombines TRBV5-6 with TRBJ1-6; D possibly corresponds to TRBD1 (5 bases). V was pared by 6 bases and J by 10 bases, with 14 bases between. Per germline, CDR1 SGHDT and CDR2 YYEEEE. This CDR3 is built from 13 residues. The CDR3 sequence is CASTTGRHSPLHF. Here the CDR3 DNA reads TGTGCCAGCACCACGGGGCGCCACTCACCCCTCCACTTT. The full variable domain, completed using reference TRBV5-6 and TRBJ1-6, is DAGVTQSPTHLIKTRGQQVTLRCSPKSGHDTVSWYQQALGQGPQFIFQYYEEEERQRGNFPDRFSGHQFPNYSSELNVNALLLGDSALYLCASTTGRHSPLHFGNGTRLTVT.

This clone was recorded once. The V and J genes are TRBV5-1 and TRBJ1-4; D unclear. With 0 bases removed from V and 8 bases from J, the gap between germline ends came to 11 bases. This CDR3 comprises 14 residues. CDR1 and CDR2 (germline): SGHRS, YFSETQ. The CDR3 coding sequence is TGCGCCAGCAGCTTGGGGACCCCGGGGGAAAAACTGTTTTTT. As protein: CASSLGTPGEKLFF.

The chain links TRBV19 to TRBJ1-1; D not resolved. Trimming left V 5 bases short and J 1 base short, with 8 bases between. The CDR3 sequence is 13 residues long. CDR1 is LNHDA, CDR2 SQIVND, per germline (reference sequence). CDR3 in amino acids: CASSLGGNTEAFF. The DNA for the CDR3 is TGTGCCAGTAGTCTTGGAGGGAACACTGAAGCTTTCTTT.

The V gene is TRBV28, the J gene TRBJ1-3; D gene ambiguous. The germline V gene has CDR1 MDHEN and CDR2 SYDVKM. Between the trimmed V and J ends, which lost 2 bases and 9 bases, there was a span of 11 bases. The CDR3 has 13 amino acids. The CDR3 loop is CASSLESGSTIYF. CDR3 coding DNA: TGTGCCAGCAGTTTAGAGTCGGGTAGCACCATATATTTT.

The V and J genes are TRBV20-1 and TRBJ2-3, with 7 bases lining up with TRBD2. CDR1 is DFQATT, CDR2 SNEGSKA, per germline (reference sequence). Losses at the gene ends were 3 bases for V and 2 bases for J; bases not matched to a gene: 8. The CDR3 is made up of 15 amino acids. Here the CDR3 reads CSASDSGSDTDTQYF. The CDR3 nucleotides read TGCAGTGCTAGTGATAGCGGGTCTGACACAGATACGCAGTATTTT.

The chain carries TRBV5-1 and TRBJ1-2; D unresolved. The CDR3 runs to 12 residues. Per germline, CDR1 SGHRS and CDR2 YFSETQ. Trimming removed 5 bases at V and 4 bases at J, with 9 bases between. The DNA of the CDR3 is TGCGCCAGCAGACCCGACACCTATGGCTACACCTTC. This translates into CASRPDTYGYTF.

The chain has TRBV2 and TRBJ2-5, with 8 bases that match TRBD1. The CDR3 runs to 15 residues. The V gene end was trimmed by 6 bases and the J gene end by 4 bases; junction bases not matched to a gene: 10. Per the germline V gene, CDR1 is SNHLY and CDR2 is FYNNEI. The DNA of the CDR3 is TGTGCCAGCAGGTCGGAGTCAGGGGGCTCAGAGACCCAGTACTTC. It encodes CASRSESGGSETQYF.

This clone was seen a single time. The V gene is TRBV11-3, the J gene TRBJ1-1; 10 bases map to TRBD1. This CDR3 is 13 amino acids long. Germline loops: CDR1 SGHNT, CDR2 YENEEA. J lost 10 bases, V lost 5 bases, and 7 bases had no gene match. The CDR3 bases are TGTGCCAGCAGCGGGGGACAGGGGAGAGTAGCTTTCTTT. Translated: CASSGGQGRVAFF. The full variable domain, with the rest looked up from reference TRBV11-3 and TRBJ1-1, is EAGVVQSPRYKIIEKKQPVAFWCNPISGHNTLYWYLQNLGQGPELLIRYENEEAVDDSQLPKDRFSAERLKGVDSTLKIQPAELGDSAVYLCASSGGQGRVAFFGQGTRLTVV.